This T cell receptor beta chain was observed in a study of blood T cells in healthy people across ages (dated by TCRdb to between 2014 and 2016). Background for the entire study: In model experiments, roughly one uniquely barcoded TCR beta cDNA molecule per two T cells was captured by template switching. The donors were divided into four age groups: young (average approximately 16 years), middle-aged (approximately 42), aged (about 60) and long-lived (about 84). To avoid experimental bias, donors of different ages were distributed randomly across sequencing lanes. The study analyzed two additional independent replicas of 1 million unique cDNA reads from the same blood draw for two donors, one aged 18 to 29 and one aged 80 or older. Age-related changes in TCR beta repertoire diversity were measured in the study by deep sequencing normalized with unique cDNA molecular identifiers. General findings and caveats noted by the study authors: Compared with the aged group, the long-lived group had more naive CD4+ T cells, fewer expanded clones and increased TCR diversity, suggesting age selection. Because the CMV infection status of the donors was unknown, age-related changes in expanded clonotypes may potentially have been confounded. Since profiling was done on bulk unsorted PBMCs, naive and antigen-experienced compartments could not be conclusively compared. As age increased, observed TCR beta diversity per million T cells dropped in a roughly linear way, and a significant reduction was already evident by age 40. Estimates of total diversity based on one million sequenced T cells were regarded as lower bounds and as underestimates. There was a strong correlation between observed TCR beta diversity and the percentage of naive T cells measured by flow cytometry.

Donors were roughly 40 systemically healthy Caucasian individuals from Russia aged roughly 6 to 95 years. Each donor gave 8 to 10 milliliters of peripheral blood, drawn into EDTA-treated Vacutainer tubes. Ficoll-Paque density-gradient centrifugation was used to isolate PBMCs, with at least 7 million per sample. Total RNA was extracted from PBMCs with Trizol reagent, with at least 5.5 micrograms obtained per sample. For every donor, flow cytometry on a PBMC aliquot measured the percentage of naive CD45RAhigh/CD27high T cells. Worth noting for this clonotype: Its specific antigen is unknown. Base qualities were left out, and no much larger clone turns up one base away.

Receptors were amplified or captured by 5' RACE. The second PCR ran for roughly 7 to 12 cycles and used a J-beta primer mix along with a sample-barcoded 5' primer. A unique molecular identifier was introduced onto each TCR beta cDNA molecule by a template-switch 5' adaptor carrying 12 random nucleotides. Each sample yielded at least 2.5 million CDR3-containing paired-end reads. First-strand cDNA was synthesized from all RNA with the Mint cDNA synthesis kit, primed by a TRBC-specific oligonucleotide. Following uracil-DNA glycosylase treatment, all cDNA underwent a first 18-cycle PCR with the universal primers M1SS and BC2_uni_R. Regarding the original processing steps: Each sample was normalized by randomly selecting 1 million high-quality reads, each carrying a distinct molecular identifier. Reads with shared molecular identifiers were discarded instead of being binned into consensus sequences. MiTCR, set to a Q25 quality threshold and the strictest error-elimination algorithm, was used for CDR3 identification, clonotype clustering and error correction. Lower-bound total TCR beta diversity was estimated with a nonparametric unseen species model using Euler transformation. TCRdb trimmed public reads at Q25 via fastp, called clones via MiXCR and kept in-frame beta chains. Entries that share a CDR3 protein sequence are merged under the most common genes and DNA. The V and J calls come from TCRdb's annotation, not from the publication. This sample is represented by 1.8 million or so distinct CDR3 sequences; roughly two fifths of them were singletons. Around 23% of the sample is taken by the ten largest.

After removal of 7 bases from V and 10 bases from J, the junction retains 9 bases not matched to a gene. Taken from cysteine to phenylalanine, the CDR3 has 13 residues. Kept here is only the CDR3 DNA, which spans 39 bases and is read in frame from base 1. The receptor chain draws on TRBV12-3 or TRBV12-4 and TRBJ1-1; 10 nucleotides in the junction match TRBD1. This TCR came from a human donor in good health. Source material: blood. The CDR3 is CASILDRGVPAFF. The nucleotide sequence is given as TGTGCCAGCATCCTGGACAGGGGGGTGCCAGCTTTCTTT.